One and the same sample provided the 24 T cell receptor beta chains below, sequenced in a study of blood T cell repertoires in COVID-19. Using immunoSEQ multiplex PCR, the repertoire was profiled, and TCRdb retains in-frame clones only, with some absent. This table holds over 85,000 clones, about 80% found once. The sample consisted of peripheral blood. The receptors were gathered from a woman over 75 with active or convalescent COVID-19.

The CDR3 spells CASSLASGTGQETQYF. As DNA, the CDR3 is TGTGCCAGCAGCTTAGCATCCGGGACAGGGCAAGAGACCCAGTACTTC. J is TRBJ2-5 and V is TRBV7-2, with 9 bases that match TRBD1. The V segment lost 0 bases and the J segment 2 bases; nucleotides outside the gene matches: 4. Looked up from germline, CDR1 is SGHTA and CDR2 is FQGNSA. The CDR3 is made up of 16 amino acids.

This clone occurred a few times. This CDR3 reads CASRADRYEQYF. For the CDR3, the DNA is TGTGCCAGCAGGGCCGACAGGTACGAGCAGTACTTC. The chain combines TRBV2 with TRBJ2-7; D is perhaps TRBD1 (6 bases). Trimming pared 6 bases from V and 4 bases from J, leaving 10 bases between. Germline V CDR1 and CDR2: SNHLY, FYNNEI. The CDR3 covers 12 residues.

The J gene is TRBJ2-7, the V gene TRBV3-1 (or the pseudogene TRBV3-2), with TRBD2 matching 14 bases. J was trimmed by 3 bases and V by 1 base; bases with no gene match: 2. The CDR3 is 16 residues long. The germline CDR1 and CDR2 sequences are LGHDT and YNNKEL (reference sequence). In DNA, the CDR3 is TGTGCCAGCAGCCAAGGGACTAGCGGGAGGATCTACGAGCAGTACTTC. Residues: CASSQGTSGRIYEQYF.

The table lists this clone with a few counts. The V and J genes are TRBV4-1 and TRBJ1-4; the match to TRBD1 covers 8 bases. CDR1 is MGHRA, CDR2 YSYEKL, per germline. V shed 2 bases, J shed 7 bases, and the junction held 6 bases outside the gene matches. CDR3 length: 15 residues. Here the CDR3 reads CASSQLTGAAEKLFF. In DNA, the CDR3 is TGCGCCAGCAGCCAACTGACAGGGGCGGCTGAAAAACTGTTTTTT.

The chain combines TRBV11-2 with TRBJ2-1; 8 bases are a match to TRBD2. Germline CDR1 SGHAT, CDR2 FQNNGV. V shed 5 bases and J 7 bases; nucleotides not matched to a gene: 10. CDR3 length: 15 residues. The DNA of the CDR3 is TGTGCCAGCAGCCGAGGTGGCGGGAGGACGAATGAGCAGTTCTTC. Translating it yields CASSRGGGRTNEQFF.

The chain uses TRBV5-1 and TRBJ2-1; the match to TRBD1 covers 7 bases. CDR1 SGHRS and CDR2 YFSETQ come from the germline V gene. Trimming removed 4 bases from V and 5 bases from J; junction bases left unmatched: 9. CDR3 size: 15 residues. This CDR3 reads CASSPQGITHNEQFF. In DNA, the CDR3 is TGCGCCAGCAGCCCACAGGGGATAACTCACAATGAGCAGTTCTTC.

V is TRBV24-1 and J is TRBJ2-3; TRBD2 matches 7 bases. Trimming at V came to 7 bases and at J to 2 bases, leaving 11 bases not matched to a gene. Looked up from germline, CDR1 is KGHDR and CDR2 is SFDVKD. The CDR3 is 16 amino acids. CDR3 DNA sequence: TGTGCCACCAGCGATCCCCAGCGGGGCGACACAGATACGCAGTATTTT. Protein product: CATSDPQRGDTDTQYF.

CDR3 residues: CASSPPGGRRNNEQFF. In nucleotides, the CDR3 is TGTGCCAGCTCACCACCGGGAGGGAGGAGAAACAATGAGCAGTTCTTC. The genes are TRBV18 and TRBJ2-1; the match to TRBD2 covers 7 bases. V gave up 0 bases and J gave up 5 bases; unmatched junction bases: 7. The CDR3 has 16 amino acids. Germline-derived CDR1 and CDR2 are KGHSH and LQKENI.

Regarding this clone: Germline and junction disagree at one end, which may indicate a read error. This chain links TRBV5-1 with TRBJ2-5; 8 bases are a match to TRBD1. Germline CDR1 SGHRS, CDR2 YFSETQ. The CDR3 is 17 amino acids. CDR3 nucleotides: TGCGCCAGCAGCTCAACAGGGGACAGGAGGGGCATAGAGTCCCAGTACTTC. Amino acids: CASSSTGDRRGIESQYF.

This clone was counted a single time. The chain employs TRBV9 and TRBJ2-3, with unresolved D. The germline V gene has CDR1 SGDLS and CDR2 YYNGEE. This CDR3 is built from 18 residues. Trimming shortened V by 4 bases and J by 4 bases, and 25 bases separated the two germline ends. CDR3 nucleotides: TGTGCCAGCAGCCCCGGGTTCACCCGAGAAGAGTATCCAGATACGCAGTATTTT. Its translation: CASSPGFTREEYPDTQYF.

The chain carries TRBV5-1 and TRBJ1-2; TRBD1 aligns across 10 bases. The ends lost 4 bases at V and 3 bases at J; junction bases unmatched: 6. Per germline, CDR1 SGHRS and CDR2 YFSETQ. The CDR3 contains 15 residues. CDR3 in amino acids: CASSIGQGDDYGYTF. CDR3 nucleotide sequence: TGCGCCAGCAGCATCGGACAGGGGGACGACTATGGCTACACCTTC. Combining the CDR3 with reference TRBV5-1 and TRBJ1-2 gives the whole variable domain KAGVTQTPRYLIKTRGQQVTLSCSPISGHRSVSWYQQTPGQGLQFLFEYFSETQRNKGNFPGRFSGRQFSNSRSEMNVSTLELGDSALYLCASSIGQGDDYGYTFGSGTRLTVV.

V gene TRBV6-1 combines with J gene TRBJ2-7; TRBD1 might be the D (5 bases). Germline CDR1 reads MNHNS; CDR2 reads SASEGT. V was shortened by 1 base and J by 2 bases, with 9 bases between the two germline ends. CDR3 length: 14 amino acids. DNA for the CDR3: TGTGCCAGCAGTGAAGTGCCAGGGCCCTACGAGCAGTACTTC. This sequence encodes CASSEVPGPYEQYF.

Only a few counts were recorded for this clone. The same CDR3 is also encoded by other DNA sequences in this sample. The chain links TRBV6-5 to TRBJ2-7; the match to TRBD1 covers 8 bases. This CDR3 has 13 amino acids. Germline assignment: CDR1 MNHEY and CDR2 SVGAGI. Trimming took 7 bases from V and 1 from J; bases not matched to a gene: 3. CDR3 bases: TGTGCCAGCACAAGGACAGGGTCCTACGAGCAGTACTTC. As protein: CASTRTGSYEQYF.

There are a few counts of this clone. The rearrangement joins TRBV24-1 to TRBJ2-1; 9 nucleotides agree with TRBD1. Trimming took 0 bases from V and 7 from J; bases not matched to a gene: 6. This CDR3 spans 16 amino acids. CDR1 and CDR2 (germline): KGHDR, SFDVKD. This CDR3 is CATSDLTGGVRNEQFF. The CDR3, as DNA: TGTGCCACCAGTGATTTGACAGGGGGCGTTAGGAATGAGCAGTTCTTC.

The chain has TRBV7-2 and TRBJ2-7; weak D call: TRBD2 (6 bases). Germline V CDR1 and CDR2: SGHTA, FQGNSA. The CDR3 totals 15 residues. V was trimmed by 0 bases and J by 0 bases, leaving 9 bases between them. DNA for the CDR3: TGTGCCAGCAGCTTAGCTGGGGGGAGCTCCTACGAGCAGTACTTC. Translated: CASSLAGGSSYEQYF.

The chain joins TRBV5-1 to TRBJ2-2, with TRBD2 identical over 12 bases. The CDR3 loop spans 15 amino acids. CDR1 and CDR2 (germline): SGHRS, YFSETQ. V shed 4 bases and J 5 bases; nucleotides not matched to a gene: 3. The CDR3, as DNA: TGCGCCAGCAGCGGGGGGACTAGCGGGACCGGGGAGCTGTTTTTT. Amino acid sequence: CASSGGTSGTGELFF.

The CDR3 protein is CASSFLGVGQPQHF. The CDR3 DNA sequence: TGTGCCAGCAGTTTTTTAGGGGTAGGTCAGCCCCAGCATTTT. The chain combines TRBV28 with TRBJ1-5, with D maybe TRBD1 (5 bases). V lost 3 bases, J lost 6 bases, and 12 bases lay in between. Germline V gives CDR1 MDHEN, CDR2 SYDVKM. CDR3 size: 14 residues.

This chain joins TRBV18 and TRBJ2-7; D might be TRBD1 (5 bases). Germline CDR1 is KGHSH and CDR2 is LQKENI. The CDR3 extends over 15 amino acids. Trimming removed 2 bases at V and 3 bases at J, with 14 bases between. CDR3 residues: CASSPGQGGNYEQYF. CDR3 DNA: TGTGCCAGCTCACCAGGTCAGGGCGGAAACTACGAGCAGTACTTC.

The chain couples TRBV5-6 to TRBJ2-5, with D perhaps TRBD2 (6 bases). V shed 4 bases and J shed 3 bases, with 16 bases lying between them. This CDR3 contains 15 residues. In germline, CDR1 is SGHDT, CDR2 YYEEEE. The CDR3 DNA sequence: TGTGCCAGCAGCACTCCCGGGACTCCTGAAGAGACCCAGTACTTC. It encodes CASSTPGTPEETQYF.

The CDR3 DNA reads TGTGCCAGCAGTTGGAACAGGTACACTGAAGCTTTCTTT. It translates to CASSWNRYTEAFF. This chain connects TRBV27 to TRBJ1-1, with TRBD1 as a possible D gene (5 bases). V lost 4 bases and J lost 3, with 9 bases in between. Germline CDR1 is MNHEY and CDR2 is SMNVEV (reference sequence). The CDR3 is made up of 13 amino acids.

The rearrangement joins TRBV2 to TRBJ2-1; 13 nucleotides line up with TRBD2. Germline V gene data show CDR1 as SNHLY and CDR2 as FYNNEI. J gave up 7 bases and V 6 bases, and 9 bases lay outside the gene matches. The CDR3 contains 16 residues. DNA for the CDR3: TGTGCCAGCAGCCGGTTCGGGACTAGCGGGATTAATGAGCAGTTCTTC. It encodes CASSRFGTSGINEQFF.

The V call is TRBV11-2, the J call TRBJ2-1; 14 nucleotides align to TRBD2. The V gene's germline CDR1 is SGHAT and CDR2 FQNNGV. Germline trimming cut 2 bases from V and 5 bases from J; bases unmatched to any gene: 11. The CDR3 has 19 residues. CDR3: CASSLRRLAGGPEDNEQFF. The CDR3 nucleotides are TGTGCCAGCAGCTTACGTAGACTAGCGGGAGGGCCCGAGGACAATGAGCAGTTCTTC.

The V call is TRBV11-3, the J call TRBJ2-1; 7 positions match TRBD1. The CDR3 has 14 amino acids. The V gene's germline CDR1 is SGHNT and CDR2 YENEEA. The J segment lost 6 bases and the V segment lost 2 bases, leaving 4 bases of the junction unmatched. CDR3 coding DNA: TGTGCCAGCAGCTTACGACAGGGTCGCAATGAGCAGTTCTTC. Amino acids: CASSLRQGRNEQFF.

This sequence joins TRBV2 and TRBJ2-5, with 9 bases matching TRBD2. The CDR3 is 14 amino acids. V dropped 7 bases and J dropped 3; count of bases not matched to a gene: 6. The germline V gene encodes CDR1 SNHLY and CDR2 FYNNEI. The CDR3 bases are TGTGCCAGCACGTCGATAGCGGGAGAAGAGACCCAGTACTTC. Amino acids: CASTSIAGEETQYF.